A selection of T cell receptor beta chains follows, all from one sample in a study of monozygotic twins with inflammatory bowel disease. TCRdb re-called the 5' RACE reads and shows each CDR3 protein once, DNA omitted. This repertoire includes roughly 300,000 distinct CDR3 sequences. Input material: blood. These receptors were obtained from a human donor with ulcerative colitis or Crohn's disease, or a healthy co-twin of an affected twin (not recorded which). Each CDR3 is given with its conserved first and last residue.

>TRBV12-3/TRBV12-4|TRBJ2-7
CASSSRGQGKGEQYF
>TRBV29-1|TRBJ2-2
CSVEGTGSVGELFF
>TRBV12-3/TRBV12-4|TRBJ2-6
CASSPPPGQGSPGANVLTF
>TRBV29-1|TRBJ2-3
CTMRDRSTDTQYF
>TRBV5-1|TRBJ2-2
CASSITGANTGELFF
>TRBV18|TRBJ1-2
CASRNSSNQGFGYTF
>TRBV12-3/TRBV12-4|TRBJ2-5
CASRPGPDRRTQYF
>TRBV7-9|TRBJ1-5
CASSRDASNQPQHF
>TRBV4-3|TRBJ1-1
CASSQEHGGMSEAFF
>TRBV6-2/TRBV6-3|TRBJ1-5
CDSSWDRRYQPQHF
>TRBV20-1|TRBJ2-3
CSARAGEARGTDTQYF
>TRBV11-2|TRBJ2-5
CASSSRRRDQYF
>TRBV6-2/TRBV6-3|TRBJ2-3
CASSPKTGLADTQYF
>TRBV12-3/TRBV12-4|TRBJ2-5
CASSFGLPRRSGETQYF
>TRBV5-1|TRBJ2-3
CASSLVDRPSTDTQYF
>TRBV9|TRBJ2-3
CASSVGGAGGNTDTQYF
>TRBV28|TRBJ1-2
CASSLSRNGYTF
>TRBV18|TRBJ2-5
CASSPRASQETQYF
>TRBV11-2|TRBJ2-2
CASSLPRLAGGSGGELFF
>TRBV7-9|TRBJ2-7
CASSSRLGGLREQYF
>TRBV15|TRBJ2-1
CATSRVGKIHEQFF
>TRBV7-9|TRBJ2-1
CASSLEKGEQFF
>TRBV7-2|TRBJ1-1
CASSMLSDTEAFF
>TRBV30|TRBJ1-2
CAWSDIPSAGYTF
>TRBV9|TRBJ2-7
CASSKGTGASYEQYF
>TRBV28|TRBJ2-5
CASSPAAATQETQYF
>TRBV7-6|TRBJ2-5
CASSQGVGAIKETQYF
>TRBV7-2|TRBJ2-7
CASRVGASGTYEQYF
>TRBV12-3/TRBV12-4|TRBJ1-2
CASSLDRGVGYTF
>TRBV20-1|TRBJ2-3
CSARAGGYFTDTQYF
>TRBV12-3/TRBV12-4|TRBJ1-1
CASSPQGSLNTEAFF
>TRBV27|TRBJ1-6
CASRIDRVSPLHF
>TRBV18|TRBJ1-5
CASSPEGGGNQPQHF
>TRBV20-1|TRBJ1-5
CSARDTFSNQPQHF
>TRBV2|TRBJ2-1
CASPDGQGFEQFF